This is a list of T cell receptor beta chains from one sample in a study of cytomegalovirus exposure and HLA in healthy donors. TCRdb keeps only in-frame clones here, not all; method: immunoSEQ multiplex PCR. Here the sample spans 100,000 or so clones, approximately 69% being singletons. The sample taken for sequencing was PBMCs. All receptors come from a man aged 30-40 years in good health and CMV-seronegative. CDR3s include the opening cysteine and the closing phenylalanine or tryptophan. Fields, in order: CDR3 protein, CDR3 DNA, J gene, V gene, clone size, D gene. A D gene is named only where the DNA matches it firmly. Size values are once, few and many counts, or a class for expanded clones, and some rows have none.

CDR3 protein: CASSLGTGTEAFF; CDR3 DNA: TGTGCCAGCAGCTTAGGGACAGGCACTGAAGCTTTCTTT; J gene: TRBJ1-1; V gene: TRBV7-3; clone size: -; D gene: TRBD1
CDR3 protein: CATSTGYGYTF; CDR3 DNA: TGCGCCACCTCAACCGGCTATGGCTACACCTTC; J gene: TRBJ1-2; V gene: TRBV20-1; clone size: few; D gene: -
CDR3 protein: CASSPERAFYGYTF; CDR3 DNA: TGTGCCAGTAGTCCAGAGCGGGCGTTCTATGGCTACACCTTC; J gene: TRBJ1-2; V gene: TRBV19; clone size: -; D gene: -
CDR3 protein: CASSFLDNEQFF; CDR3 DNA: TGTGCCAGCAGTTTTCTAGACAATGAGCAGTTCTTC; J gene: TRBJ2-1; V gene: TRBV27; clone size: -; D gene: -
CDR3 protein: CASSRHRGPTYSGNTIYF; CDR3 DNA: TGTGCCAGCAGTAGACACAGGGGCCCAACGTACTCTGGAAACACCATATATTTT; J gene: TRBJ1-3; V gene: TRBV28; clone size: -; D gene: TRBD1
CDR3 protein: CASSQDQGIYGYTF; CDR3 DNA: TGCGCCAGCAGCCAAGATCAGGGAATCTATGGCTACACCTTC; J gene: TRBJ1-2; V gene: TRBV4-1; clone size: few; D gene: -
CDR3 protein: CSVRGSWAEKLFF; CDR3 DNA: TGCAGCGTACGAGGGTCCTGGGCGGAAAAACTGTTTTTT; J gene: TRBJ1-4; V gene: TRBV29-1; clone size: -; D gene: -
CDR3 protein: CASSISDRGEEKLFF; CDR3 DNA: TGTGCCAGTAGTATCTCTGACAGGGGGGAAGAAAAACTGTTTTTT; J gene: TRBJ1-4; V gene: TRBV19; clone size: -; D gene: TRBD1
CDR3 protein: CASSLSAGGPSGDTQYF; CDR3 DNA: TGTGCCAGCAGCTTATCCGCGGGAGGGCCCTCGGGTGATACGCAGTATTTT; J gene: TRBJ2-3; V gene: TRBV7-9; clone size: -; D gene: TRBD2
CDR3 protein: CASSLALRSREQFF; CDR3 DNA: TGTGCCAGCAGCTTAGCGCTCAGATCTCGTGAGCAGTTCTTC; J gene: TRBJ2-1; V gene: TRBV7-2; clone size: -; D gene: -
CDR3 protein: CASSLGQGSQPQHF; CDR3 DNA: TGTGCCAGCAGCTTGGGACAGGGAAGTCAGCCCCAGCATTTT; J gene: TRBJ1-5; V gene: TRBV7-9; clone size: -; D gene: TRBD1
CDR3 protein: CASSLRGTAFSNQPQHF; CDR3 DNA: TGTGCCAGCAGTTTAAGGGGGACGGCCTTTAGCAATCAGCCCCAGCATTTT; J gene: TRBJ1-5; V gene: TRBV27; clone size: -; D gene: -
CDR3 protein: CASSYSRGGSDTEAFF; CDR3 DNA: TGTGCCAGCAGCTATAGCCGTGGAGGGTCGGACACTGAAGCTTTCTTT; J gene: TRBJ1-1; V gene: TRBV7-9; clone size: few; D gene: -
CDR3 protein: CASSLSLGQGTYEQYF; CDR3 DNA: TGTGCCAGCAGTTTATCGTTGGGACAGGGCACCTACGAGCAGTACTTC; J gene: TRBJ2-7; V gene: TRBV27; clone size: -; D gene: TRBD1
CDR3 protein: CASSPLQGLNQPQHF; CDR3 DNA: TGTGCCAGCAGTCCTCTTCAGGGGTTAAATCAGCCCCAGCATTTT; J gene: TRBJ1-5; V gene: TRBV27; clone size: -; D gene: -
CDR3 protein: CASSLGLGLSYEQYF; CDR3 DNA: TGTGCCAGCAGCTTAGGATTAGGACTGTCCTACGAGCAGTACTTC; J gene: TRBJ2-7; V gene: TRBV7-2; clone size: -; D gene: -
CDR3 protein: CASSLNPRQGAEAFF; CDR3 DNA: TGTGCCAGCAGCTTAAATCCGCGGCAGGGCGCCGAAGCTTTCTTT; J gene: TRBJ1-1; V gene: TRBV7-6; clone size: -; D gene: -
CDR3 protein: CASSLERNEQYF; CDR3 DNA: TGCGCCAGCAGCTTGGAGCGCAACGAGCAGTACTTC; J gene: TRBJ2-7; V gene: TRBV5-1; clone size: -; D gene: -
CDR3 protein: CASSLQGADEKLFF; CDR3 DNA: TGTGCCAGCAGCTTGCAGGGGGCTGATGAAAAACTGTTTTTT; J gene: TRBJ1-4; V gene: TRBV5-6; clone size: -; D gene: TRBD1
CDR3 protein: CASSIGGQSYGYTF; CDR3 DNA: TGTGCCAGTAGTATCGGGGGACAGAGCTATGGCTACACCTTC; J gene: TRBJ1-2; V gene: TRBV19; clone size: -; D gene: TRBD1
CDR3 protein: CASSSGQISSYNEQFF; CDR3 DNA: TGTGCCAGCAGCTCGGGACAGATAAGCTCCTACAATGAGCAGTTCTTC; J gene: TRBJ2-1; V gene: TRBV5-4; clone size: -; D gene: TRBD1
CDR3 protein: CASSSGAGWNDEQFF; CDR3 DNA: TGTGCCAGTAGTTCAGGAGCGGGATGGAACGATGAGCAGTTCTTC; J gene: TRBJ2-1; V gene: TRBV19; clone size: -; D gene: TRBD2
CDR3 protein: CASSSRRRTSGRKTDTQYF; CDR3 DNA: TGTGCCAGCAGCTCACGCCGCCGAACTAGCGGGAGGAAAACAGATACGCAGTATTTT; J gene: TRBJ2-3; V gene: TRBV7-2; clone size: -; D gene: TRBD2
CDR3 protein: CASSQDLTSGGYEQYF; CDR3 DNA: TGCGCCAGCAGCCAAGATCTAACTAGCGGAGGCTACGAGCAGTACTTC; J gene: TRBJ2-7; V gene: TRBV4-1; clone size: -; D gene: TRBD2
CDR3 protein: CASSPYSGGDTQYF; CDR3 DNA: TGTGCCAGCAGCCCTTATAGCGGGGGGGATACGCAGTATTTT; J gene: TRBJ2-3; V gene: TRBV13; clone size: -; D gene: TRBD2
CDR3 protein: CASSDRGARGETQYF; CDR3 DNA: TGTGCCAGCAGTGATCGAGGTGCCAGGGGAGAGACCCAGTACTTC; J gene: TRBJ2-5; V gene: TRBV25-1; clone size: -; D gene: -
CDR3 protein: CASSLAPGTAPGELFF; CDR3 DNA: TGTGCCAGCAGCTTGGCCCCCGGGACAGCACCCGGGGAGCTGTTTTTT; J gene: TRBJ2-2; V gene: TRBV5-4; clone size: -; D gene: TRBD1
CDR3 protein: CATQGGGWDNTGELFF; CDR3 DNA: TGTGCCACCCAAGGAGGAGGGTGGGATAACACCGGGGAGCTGTTTTTT; J gene: TRBJ2-2; V gene: TRBV27; clone size: -; D gene: -
CDR3 protein: CASSLFSASGDLEQYF; CDR3 DNA: TGTGCCAGCAGCTTATTCTCGGCTAGCGGGGATCTCGAGCAGTACTTC; J gene: TRBJ2-7; V gene: TRBV7-8; clone size: once; D gene: TRBD2
CDR3 protein: CASSDRDSSYEQYF; CDR3 DNA: TGTGCCAGCAGTGACCGGGACAGCTCCTACGAGCAGTACTTC; J gene: TRBJ2-7; V gene: TRBV6-5; clone size: -; D gene: TRBD1
CDR3 protein: CASSQGDEQYF; CDR3 DNA: TGTGCCAGCTCACAAGGAGACGAGCAGTACTTC; J gene: TRBJ2-7; V gene: TRBV18; clone size: -; D gene: -
CDR3 protein: CASSIGRGGSNTGELFF; CDR3 DNA: TGTGCCAGTAGTATAGGGCGGGGCGGATCGAACACCGGGGAGCTGTTTTTT; J gene: TRBJ2-2; V gene: TRBV19; clone size: -; D gene: -
CDR3 protein: CASSGGVWETQYF; CDR3 DNA: TGTGCTAGCAGCGGGGGGGTTTGGGAGACCCAGTACTTC; J gene: TRBJ2-5; V gene: TRBV7-7; clone size: -; D gene: TRBD2